This note documents a single T cell receptor beta chain sequence. Its specificity is not known. The sample belongs to a study of a mutant IDH1 vaccine in newly diagnosed glioma. Study in general: The vaccination schedule gave patients eight doses in weeks 1, 3, 5, 7, 11, 15, 19 and 23. Patients were started on vaccination 4-6 weeks after radiotherapy alone, or with temozolomide cycles. Pretreatment consisted of radiotherapy, temozolomide, or both, with most receiving both.

V was cut by 2 bases and J by 2 bases, with 7 bases left in between. CDR3 length equals 14 residues. Germline V gene lookup returns CDR1 MDHEN and CDR2 SYDVKM. Time point described: week 11, during vaccination. What each vaccine dose contained was 300 ug of mutant IDH1 20-mer peptide, accompanied by topical imiquimod. The protocol was immunoSEQ multiplex PCR, while the TCRdb copy is restricted to in-frame clones and leaves out a portion. The profile shows under 150,000 clones, 85% to 90% of them singletons. This clonotype originated in a woman in her fifties or sixties with glioma. V and J are TRBV28 and TRBJ2-1, with D possibly matching TRBD2 (6 bases). This specimen consisted of PBMCs, obtained from a glioma patient whose treatment included an IDH1 peptide vaccine. In nucleotides, the CDR3 is TGTGCCAGCAGTTTACGACTAGCCTACAATGAGCAGTTCTTC. Amino acid sequence: CASSLRLAYNEQFF.